The 15 T cell receptor beta chains in this list originate from one sample, sequenced in a study of molecular identifiers for immune sequencing clone quantification. TCRdb analysed the PCR reads with MiXCR anew, one entry per CDR3 protein. The sample lists 60,000 to 65,000 distinct CDR3 sequences; around 20% were seen once. The specimen sequenced was naive CD8+ T cells from blood, with Jurkat cell RNA spiked in. Subset indicated: FACS-sorted CD8+CD4-CCR7+CD45RA+ naive T cells. The receptors were gathered from a human donor in good health. Some libraries in this study had Jurkat cell RNA spiked in.

This clonotype has at least ten counts. The chain combines TRBV19 with TRBJ2-7; 8 bases are a match to TRBD1. This CDR3 has 15 amino acids. The V segment lost 5 bases and the J segment 2 bases; nucleotides outside the gene matches: 8. In germline, CDR1 is LNHDA, CDR2 SQIVND (reference sequence). CDR3 bases: TGTGCCAGTAGTGCAGGACAGGGCGAGGCCTACGAGCAGTACTTC. It yields the protein CASSAGQGEAYEQYF.

This clonotype was recorded at least ten times. V usage is TRBV2 and J usage is TRBJ2-3; 10 nucleotides match TRBD2. With V trimmed by 0 bases and J by 4 bases, 4 bases remained unmatched. CDR3 length: 16 amino acids. The germline gives CDR1 SNHLY, CDR2 FYNNEI. The CDR3 DNA follows: TGTGCCAGCAGTGAAGCTAGCGGGAGGTTTGCAGATACGCAGTATTTT. The encoded protein is CASSEASGRFADTQYF.

This clonotype was seen at least ten times. The chain combines TRBV19 with TRBJ1-5; D perhaps matches TRBD1 (5 bases). Germline V CDR1 and CDR2: LNHDA, SQIVND (reference sequence). The V gene lost 7 bases and the J gene lost 2 bases, with 12 bases spanning the gap. The CDR3 has 14 amino acids. This chain's CDR3 is CASNGGVGNQPQHF. CDR3 DNA: TGTGCCAGTAACGGGGGAGTAGGCAATCAGCCCCAGCATTTT.

In this sample, this clonotype turned up many times. The chain is built from TRBV9 and TRBJ2-7; tentatively, D is TRBD1 or TRBD2 (5 bases each). The germline V and J ends were trimmed by 7 bases and 3 bases, with 17 bases remaining between them. Germline assignment: CDR1 SGDLS and CDR2 YYNGEE. This CDR3 comprises 14 residues. CDR3 region: CASGTGTVSYEQYF. The DNA for the CDR3 is TGTGCCAGCGGGACCGGGACGGTTAGCTACGAGCAGTACTTC.

This clonotype appeared a few times. This sequence joins TRBV29-1 and TRBJ2-7; perhaps D is TRBD1 or TRBD2 (5 bases each). The germline gives CDR1 SQVTM, CDR2 ANQGSEA. The CDR3 is made up of 12 amino acids. V was trimmed by 7 bases and J by 3 bases, leaving 13 bases between them. In DNA, the CDR3 is TGCAGCGATCCGGGACGGAACTACGAGCAGTACTTC. The encoded protein is CSDPGRNYEQYF.

Of note for this clonotype: Germline is not matched at one junction end, which may reflect a read error. The chain carries TRBV2 and TRBJ2-4; TRBD1 might be the D (5 bases). From germline, CDR1 is SNHLY and CDR2 FYNNEI. The length of the CDR3 is 18 residues. The CDR3 protein is CACSDSTALGLAKNIQYF. The CDR3 nucleotides read TGTGCCTGCAGTGATTCGACAGCCCTGGGGCTAGCCAAAAACATTCAGTACTTC. Combining the CDR3 with reference TRBV2 and TRBJ2-4 gives the whole variable domain EPEVTQTPSHQVTQMGQEVILRCVPISNHLYFYWYRQILGQKVEFLVSFYNNEISEKSEIFDDQFSVERPDGSNFTLKIRSTKLEDSAMYFCACSDSTALGLAKNIQYFGAGTRLSVL.

Many counts were recorded for this clonotype. The genes are TRBV30 and TRBJ2-7; possibly TRBD2 for D (6 bases). This CDR3 is 12 amino acids long. The V and J ends lost 1 base and 4 bases respectively, with 8 bases between them. Germline CDR1 GTSNPN, CDR2 SVGIG (reference sequence). The CDR3 DNA follows: TGTGCCTGGAGTGACGGGACTTACGAGCAGTACTTC. Residues: CAWSDGTYEQYF.

The rearrangement uses TRBV19 and TRBJ2-7, with D possibly TRBD2 on 6 matching bases. This CDR3 is built from 15 residues. The germline V and J ends were trimmed by 6 bases and 5 bases, with 20 bases remaining between them. The germline gives CDR1 LNHDA, CDR2 SQIVND (reference sequence). This CDR3 reads CASSHLLEGPHEQYF. The CDR3 nucleotides read TGTGCCAGTAGCCACCTTCTGGAGGGCCCCCACGAGCAGTACTTC. The complete variable domain, with remaining parts taken from reference TRBV19 and TRBJ2-7, reads DGGITQSPKYLFRKEGQNVTLSCEQNLNHDAMYWYRQDPGQGLRLIYYSQIVNDFQKGDIAEGYSVSREKKESFPLTVTSAQKNPTAFYLCASSHLLEGPHEQYFGPGTRLTVT.

Comment on this clonotype: A much larger clonotype is one base distant, so this may be a read error. The chain couples TRBV11-3 to TRBJ2-1; D remains unclear. Germline loops: CDR1 SGHNT, CDR2 YENEEA. Trimming removed 5 bases at V and 9 bases at J, with 14 bases between. The CDR3 runs to 13 residues. The chain's CDR3 is CASSPSSLGEQFF. The CDR3 DNA reads as TGTGCCAGCAGCCCCTCCTCGCTTGGTGAGCAGTTCTTC.

On this clonotype itself: A read error is possible here, since a much larger clone lies one base away. In nucleotides, the CDR3 is TGTGCCAGCAGGACAAAAGGGGGCGGCTATGGCTACACCTTC. Its protein is CASRTKGGGYGYTF. The rearrangement uses TRBV12-3 or TRBV12-4 and TRBJ1-2; 7 nucleotides agree with TRBD1. Trimming cost V 6 bases and J 4 bases; bases outside gene matches: 8. This CDR3 is 14 amino acids long.

As to this clonotype: This clone may be a read error of a much larger clone one base away. This sequence joins TRBV5-1 and TRBJ2-7, with TRBD1 matching 9 bases. V gave up 7 bases and J gave up 6 bases; unmatched junction bases: 17. Germline-derived CDR1 and CDR2 are SGHRS and YFSETQ. This CDR3 has 16 amino acids. In nucleotides, the CDR3 is TGCGCCAGCTTCCTACAACGGGACAGGGCTAGGAGCGAGCAGTACTTC. Residues: CASFLQRDRARSEQYF. The variable domain in full, with the rest retrieved from reference TRBV5-1 and TRBJ2-7, is KAGVTQTPRYLIKTRGQQVTLSCSPISGHRSVSWYQQTPGQGLQFLFEYFSETQRNKGNFPGRFSGRQFSNSRSEMNVSTLELGDSALYLCASFLQRDRARSEQYFGPGTRLTVT.

A word on this clonotype: A much bigger clone sits one base away, suggesting this may be a read error. Since no conserved phenylalanine or tryptophan closes the CDR3, a read error is the likely cause. This chain connects TRBV11-2 to TRBJ2-1; 15 positions match TRBD2. Germline CDR1 reads SGHAT; CDR2 reads FQNNGV. The CDR3 consists of 18 residues. V shed 4 bases and J 2 bases; nucleotides not matched to a gene: 6. CDR3 loop: CASSSWTSGRDPYNEQFL. CDR3 bases: TGTGCCAGCAGCTCCTGGACTAGCGGGAGGGACCCCTACAATGAGCAGTTCTTG.

This clonotype was seen ten or more times. This sequence joins TRBV7-8 and TRBJ2-7; a weak D match, TRBD2 (7 bases). The germline V gene has CDR1 SGHVS and CDR2 FQNEAQ. Deletions cut 1 base from V and 2 bases from J, with 15 bases between. CDR3 length: 16 residues. The CDR3 here is CASSLVGGGSTYEQYF. The CDR3 DNA follows: TGTGCCAGCAGCTTAGTGGGGGGGGGCTCCACCTACGAGCAGTACTTC.

This clonotype was observed many times. The chain links TRBV27 to TRBJ1-4; D remains ambiguous. CDR1 is MNHEY and CDR2 is SMNVEV in the germline V gene (reference sequence). With 0 bases removed from V and 7 bases from J, the gap between germline ends came to 12 bases. CDR3 length: 15 residues. The CDR3 here is CASSLSVPVGEKLFF. As DNA, the CDR3 is TGTGCCAGCAGTTTATCCGTCCCAGTAGGTGAAAAACTGTTTTTT.

For this clonotype: A much larger clone lies one base from this, so it may be a read error. J is TRBJ2-7 and V is TRBV4-1; the D gene is possibly TRBD2 (5 bases). CDR3 length equals 14 residues. Germline V gene data show CDR1 as MGHRA and CDR2 as YSYEKL. Here the CDR3 reads CASSQGLSSHEQYF. The CDR3 DNA reads TGCGCCAGCAGCCAAGGACTATCCTCCCACGAGCAGTACTTC.